This T cell receptor (beta chain) appears in the sequencing data of a study of cytomegalovirus exposure and HLA in healthy donors. Across the study: Per a later analysis, the 666 first-cohort and 120 validation repertoires shared one platform. Study-level findings and limits: TCR beta chains numbering approximately 150 were designated cytomegalovirus-associated. According to a subsequent analysis, TCR clusters from the first cohort were inclined to appear together in the 110 or so validation repertoires. Confirmation in vitro established that a few CMV-associated chains were specific for CMV antigens.

V lost 3 bases and J lost 6, with 15 bases in between. The CDR3 length is 14 residues. The germline gives CDR1 SGHNT, CDR2 YYREEE (reference sequence). Clones were sequenced by immunoSEQ multiplex PCR, and TCRdb holds only the in-frame ones, with some missing. The profile shows a few hundred thousand clones, 85% to 90% of them singletons. Concerning this clone: Its antigen is not identified.

Sequenced material: PBMCs. This sequence originates from a woman aged 18-29 years in good health and CMV-seronegative. The chain links TRBV5-4 to TRBJ1-2; weak D call: TRBD1 (5 bases). The CDR3 nucleotides read TGTGCCAGCAGCTGGGGTGGTGGGGGGAATGGCTACACCTTC. As protein: CASSWGGGGNGYTF.